This TCR beta chain appears in the sequencing data of a study of blood T cell repertoires in COVID-19 (TCRdb year 2020). For the wider study: Samples covering the acute and convalescent phases of COVID-19 were provided by collaborators in the United States, Italy and Spain. The material from the prospective study consisted of cDNA or gDNA derived from T cells, B-cell-depleted T cells, or PBMCs. Deeply sampled blood TCRbeta repertoires from subjects exposed to, actively infected with, or recovered from COVID-19 were included in the dataset. The repertoires were released in a freely available public database meant as a resource for research on the immune response to SARS-CoV-2. The samples were drawn from two sources: the first 160 participants of the ongoing ImmuneRACE study, and some 1,300 subjects contributed by 6 global collaborators. The sample metadata nearly always contained a de-identified subject ID, COVID-19 status, age in years and sex. Where available, HLA class I and class II types were taken from metadata supplied by the sample provider and were not determined by assay-based typing.

Collaborating institutions collected whole blood in K2EDTA tubes following their own protocols. For TCRbeta analysis, collaborators shipped samples as frozen whole blood, isolated PBMCs, or DNA extracted from either of those sample types. Sequences SGHKS (CDR1) and YYEKEE (CDR2) are obtained from the germline V gene (reference sequence). Its CDR3 holds 14 amino acids, cysteine through phenylalanine. The entry retains the CDR3 DNA only, 42 bases that are in frame from base 1. The germline ends are 10 bases apart after V is trimmed by 3 bases and J by 0 bases. TCRbeta CDR3 regions were amplified from genomic DNA using the immunoSEQ Assay, a bias-controlled multiplex PCR. On the authors' methods: Within the assay, amplification of reference gene primers was used to estimate how many nucleated cells each sample contained. To quantify the absolute abundance of each unique TCRbeta CDR3 rearrangement, sequence reads were collapsed and filtered. For each sample, productive Simpson clonality was calculated by taking the square root of Simpson's diversity index across productive rearrangements. As stored in TCRdb, this immuneACCESS dataset retains in-frame rearrangements with V and J assigned. A fraction of the clones does not appear; measured against another copy, unresolved V genes explain less than half of the discrepancy, and the remainder lacks a known reason. That table is the source of V, J and clone size, and D and trimming were worked out from the DNA. This sample has about 130,000 clones in its table, and approximately 80% of those were observed once. The top ten constitute 37% of the sample.

Regarding this clone: Its antigen remains undetermined. Base qualities were left out, and no much larger clone turns up one base away.

Study-wide conclusions, independent of this receptor: How much clinical and demographic metadata was included differed by source and by participant, and the metadata was provided uncurated.

The specimen was peripheral blood. The TCR comes from a man in his forties with active or convalescent COVID-19. The chain is assembled from TRBV5-5 and TRBJ2-7; TRBD1 could be the D gene, as 5 bases match. The nucleotide sequence reads TGTGCCAGCAGCTCTAACAGGCGCTCCTACGAGCAGTACTTC. Translated, it gives CASSSNRRSYEQYF.